This T cell receptor beta chain derives from a study of radiation and T cells in renal cell carcinoma. Study results and caveats: In blood, top tumor clones expanded by 2 weeks, shrinking by 4. Pretreatment tumor biopsies were lacking, so baseline clonotypes are unknown.

Notes on this clone: What it binds is not known.

This CDR3 has 18 residues. Trimming cost V 0 bases and J 5 bases; bases outside gene matches: 14. In germline, CDR1 is LGHNA, CDR2 YNFKEQ. The time point: baseline pretreatment blood. Treatment meaning: 15 Gy SBRT to primary tumor, nephrectomy 4 weeks later. Assay: immunoSEQ multiplex PCR; the TCRdb copy retains only in-frame clones and omits some. The top ten hold more than 10% of the sample, which has over 120,000 clones, nearly 90% seen once. The rearrangement uses TRBV4-2 and TRBJ2-3, with 7 nucleotides matching TRBD2. This clonotype was sampled from a woman between 45 and 65 years old with renal cell carcinoma. The material sequenced was blood, taken from a patient whose treatment included radiotherapy and nephrectomy. The CDR3 protein is CASSQEHGSGVSLDTQYF. For the CDR3, the DNA is TGTGCCAGCAGCCAAGAGCACGGGAGCGGGGTATCGCTAGATACGCAGTATTTT.